The 14 T cell receptor beta chains given below trace back to one sample, sequenced in a study of tumor and adjacent non-tumor tissue in lung cancer. The library came from three nested PCR rounds adapted from ARM-PCR protocols. TCRdb recomputed calls from the multiplex PCR reads with MiXCR, one row per CDR3 protein. The table lists 90,000 to 120,000 distinct CDR3 sequences, approximately 60% of them singletons. RNA was extracted from bulk tissue without any cell sorting. This non-tumor lung sample came from over 3 cm beyond the tumor edge. Sequencing input: distant non-tumor lung tissue. The receptors shown here come from a man aged 30 to 45 with non-small cell lung cancer.

Notes on this clonotype: One junction end does not reproduce the germline sequence, and a read error may be involved. The V and J genes are TRBV20-1 and TRBJ1-3; D is uncertain. Germline assignment: CDR1 DFQATT and CDR2 SNEGSKA (reference sequence). The length of the CDR3 is 13 residues. The CDR3 nucleotides are TGCAGTGCTAAGCAACAGCATGGAAACACCATGTATTTT. It encodes CSAKQQHGNTMYF.

Worth noting for this clonotype: At one end, the junction sequence differs from germline, possibly due to a read error. This chain connects TRBV7-9 to TRBJ2-1, with unresolved D. Germline CDR1 reads SEHNR; CDR2 reads FQNEAQ (reference sequence). The CDR3 contains 13 residues. The CDR3 region is CANSLDDRPEQFF. The CDR3 DNA is TGTGCCAACAGCTTAGATGATCGACCTGAGCAGTTCTTC.

About this clonotype itself: Relative to the germline gene, one junction end is altered; a read error may explain this. CDR3 sequence reads: CANSPPDRAPSLRYTF. The CDR3 nucleotides read TGTGCCAACAGCCCCCCCGACAGGGCCCCTTCCCTTCGCTACACCTTC. The chain uses TRBV11-2 and TRBJ1-2; TRBD1 matches 7 bases. CDR1 SGHAT and CDR2 FQNNGV come from the germline V gene. The CDR3 is 16 amino acids.

A word on this clonotype: This CDR3 fails to terminate in the conserved phenylalanine or tryptophan, so it likely reflects a read error. Because the CDR3's place on the DNA is in doubt, the DNA is left out and the CDR3 is given as listed by TCRdb. The genes are TRBV11-2 and TRBJ2-3; no check of the table's D call, TRBD1, against the DNA was made. The CDR3 has 13 amino acids, counting both end residues. The germline V gene has CDR1 SGHAT and CDR2 FQNNGV. CDR3 loop: CASSQRERGRQCS.

Worth noting for this clonotype: A read error may account for a junction end that differs from germline. The chain combines TRBV11-1 with TRBJ1-1; tentatively, D is TRBD1 (5 bases). The CDR3 spans 15 residues. Germline V gene sequence: CDR1 SGHAT, CDR2 FQDESV (reference sequence). CDR3 in DNA: TGTACCAGCAGCCCCCGTGGGGGATTGAAGACTGAAGCCTTCTTT. It translates to CTSSPRGGLKTEAFF.

Details on this clonotype: Because it lacks the conserved phenylalanine or tryptophan at the end, this CDR3 is likely a read error. The V gene is TRBV11-2, the J gene TRBJ2-7; D gene ambiguous. Trimming removed 7 bases at V and 3 bases at J, with 10 bases between. Germline loops: CDR1 SGHAT, CDR2 FQNNGV. CDR3 length: 12 residues. The chain's CDR3 is CASNTENYEQYL. The CDR3 DNA follows: TGTGCCAGCAACACGGAGAACTACGAGCAGTACTTA.

To note about this clonotype: Sequence at one end of the junction differs from germline and may be a read error. The chain is built from TRBV12-3 or TRBV12-4 and TRBJ1-2; D is perhaps TRBD1 (5 bases). The CDR3 covers 11 residues. CDR3 bases: TGCGCCAGCGGTCATGGGACCGGCTACACCTTC. It yields the protein CASGHGTGYTF.

This clonotype was counted ten times or more. The chain is built from TRBV11-2 and TRBJ2-1; the D gene is possibly TRBD2 (5 bases). V gave up 5 bases and J gave up 7 bases, with 21 bases separating them. CDR3 length equals 16 residues. In germline, CDR1 is SGHAT, CDR2 FQNNGV. CDR3 sequence (DNA): TGTGCCAGCAGCCCGGCCTGGGCGGGTGGGGTTAATGAGCAGTTCTTC. This translates into CASSPAWAGGVNEQFF.

V gene TRBV6-1 combines with J gene TRBJ2-6; possibly TRBD1 for D (5 bases). Trimming pared 8 bases from V and 17 bases from J, leaving 25 bases between. This CDR3 region has 14 residues. Germline assignment: CDR1 MNHNS and CDR2 SASEGT. The DNA for the CDR3 is TGTGCCAGCGCGAGAACTACTGGGGCCAACATCATGACTTTC. This translates into CASARTTGANIMTF.

Details on this clonotype: A much larger clone lies one base from this, so it may be a read error. The rearrangement links TRBV6-4 to TRBJ2-3, with 10 bases identical to TRBD1. Germline V gene sequence: CDR1 MRHNA, CDR2 SNTAGT. CDR3 length: 14 amino acids. The CDR3 protein is CASSETGGTDTPYF. Written as DNA, the CDR3 is TGTGCCAGCAGTGAGACAGGGGGCACAGATACGCCGTATTTT.

As to this clonotype: A much bigger clone sits one base away, suggesting this may be a read error. V usage is TRBV10-3 and J usage is TRBJ2-7; D is perhaps TRBD2 (5 bases). The CDR3 has 16 amino acids. Germline V gene lookup returns CDR1 ENHRY and CDR2 SYGVKD. Deletions cut 3 bases from V and 0 bases from J, with 15 bases between. This chain's CDR3 is CAISDPGKGVSYEQYF. CDR3 DNA: TGTGCCATCAGTGACCCGGGGAAGGGTGTCTCCTACGAGCAGTACTTC.

In regard to this clonotype: Possible read error: a much larger clone is one base away. The V call is TRBV5-6, the J call TRBJ1-1; D unresolved. Looked up from germline, CDR1 is SGHDT and CDR2 is YYEEEE. This CDR3 region has 12 residues. The DNA of the CDR3 is TGTGCCGGCAGCTTGGATGTGTCTGAAGCTTTCTTT. Translating gives CAGSLDVSEAFF.

Turning to this clonotype: A read error may account for a junction end that differs from germline. The rearrangement joins TRBV11-2 to TRBJ1-2; D remains ambiguous. Germline V gene data show CDR1 as SGHAT and CDR2 as FQNNGV. The CDR3 runs to 14 residues. CDR3 amino acids: CANSLNINAYSYTF. CDR3 DNA: TGTGCCAACAGCTTAAACATCAATGCCTATAGCTACACCTTC.

The chain employs TRBV6-1 and TRBJ1-5, with 11 bases identical to TRBD1. The V segment lost 6 bases and the J segment 9 bases; nucleotides outside the gene matches: 10. This CDR3 spans 15 amino acids. Germline V gives CDR1 MNHNS, CDR2 SASEGT. The CDR3 here is CASSAGTGGDRPQHF. CDR3 in DNA: TGTGCCAGCAGCGCCGGGACAGGGGGTGATCGGCCCCAGCATTTT.